A single sample gave rise to the 20 T cell receptor beta chains below, sequenced in a study of cytomegalovirus exposure and HLA in healthy donors. Use of 60 Vbeta and 13 Jbeta primers characterized the PCR. Some clones are missing from TCRdb's copy, which holds only in-frame ones; the method was immunoSEQ multiplex PCR. The sample includes roughly 80,000 clones, over 60% seen only once; the top ten take 0.85% to 1.3%. Material for sequencing was PBMCs. All receptors derive from a male donor in good health and CMV-seronegative.

This clone was seen a handful of times. The CDR3, as DNA: TGTGCCAGCAGCTTAGTCTTAATCGGGGGCTACACCTTC. This sequence encodes CASSLVLIGGYTF. The chain recombines TRBV7-9 with TRBJ1-2; D gene unclear. V was pared by 1 base and J by 8 bases, with 11 bases between. The CDR3 is 13 amino acids. Germline assignment: CDR1 SEHNR and CDR2 FQNEAQ (reference sequence).

This clone was seen only once. The rearrangement uses TRBV6-4 and TRBJ2-3, with D possibly matching TRBD2 (6 bases). This CDR3 spans 13 amino acids. The germline gives CDR1 MRHNA, CDR2 SNTAGT. V was clipped by 8 bases and J by 2 bases, with 11 bases between them. CDR3 sequence (DNA): TGTGCCAGCGGAGCGGGCCACACAGATACGCAGTATTTT. Residues: CASGAGHTDTQYF.

The gene calls are TRBV7-9 and TRBJ2-3, with TRBD2 matching 7 bases. Germline CDR1 SEHNR, CDR2 FQNEAQ (reference sequence). The CDR3 covers 15 residues. V shed 6 bases and J 3 bases; nucleotides not matched to a gene: 9. This CDR3 is CASRYDGGRTDTQYF. CDR3 DNA: TGTGCCAGCAGATATGATGGCGGGAGAACAGATACGCAGTATTTT.

The chain employs TRBV7-8 and TRBJ1-2; tentative D call: TRBD1 (5 bases). Looked up from germline, CDR1 is SGHVS and CDR2 is FQNEAQ. The CDR3 runs to 15 residues. V shed 6 bases and J shed 4 bases, with 18 bases lying between them. In DNA form, the CDR3 reads TGTGCCAGCAGTCGGTTCTCAGACAGCATCTATGGCTACACCTTC. Amino acid sequence: CASSRFSDSIYGYTF. Full variable domain (outside the CDR3, taken from reference TRBV7-8 and TRBJ1-2): GAGVSQSPRYKVAKRGQDVALRCDPISGHVSLFWYQQALGQGPEFLTYFQNEAQLDKSGLPSDRFFAERPEGSVSTLKIQRTQQEDSAVYLCASSRFSDSIYGYTFGSGTRLTVV.

For this clone: The junction does not match germline at one end; this may be a read error. This chain uses TRBV7-9 with TRBJ2-6; 7 bases are a match to TRBD2. Germline values: CDR1 SEHNR, CDR2 FQNEAQ (reference sequence). The CDR3 is 17 amino acids. CDR3 nucleotide sequence: TGTTCCAGCAGCTTAGTACGGGGAGGGCCTGGGGCCAACGTCCTGACTTTC. It translates to CSSSLVRGGPGANVLTF.

The table lists this clone with a few counts. One junction end disagrees with the germline gene, perhaps due to a read error. The CDR3 protein is CASSGRDRGQGGYPF. CDR3 DNA: TGTGCCAGCAGTGGCCGGGACAGGGGGCAAGGTGGCTACCCCTTC. The chain links TRBV6-1 to TRBJ1-2; 12 bases line up with TRBD1. CDR1 is MNHNS, CDR2 SASEGT, per germline. The CDR3 covers 15 residues.

This clone was detected a few times. The chain uses TRBV4-1 and TRBJ1-1; D unclear. The germline gives CDR1 MGHRA, CDR2 YSYEKL. The CDR3 covers 15 residues. With 1 base removed from V and 4 bases from J, the gap between germline ends came to 13 bases. The CDR3 is CASSQGRPRGTEAFF. CDR3 DNA sequence: TGCGCCAGCAGCCAAGGGAGGCCCCGGGGCACTGAAGCTTTCTTT.

This rearrangement joins TRBV2 to TRBJ2-2, with TRBD2 matching over 7 bases. The CDR3 loop spans 15 amino acids. With 2 bases clipped from V and 2 bases from J, the junction kept 2 bases outside the gene matches. From germline, CDR1 is SNHLY and CDR2 FYNNEI. The CDR3 here is CASSELAANTGELFF. The CDR3 DNA is TGTGCCAGCAGTGAACTAGCGGCAAACACCGGGGAGCTGTTTTTT.

This clone appeared once. The chain employs TRBV30 and TRBJ2-7, with D possibly being TRBD2 (6 bases). V lost 0 bases to trimming and J lost 6 bases, with 9 bases between them. Germline V gene data show CDR1 as GTSNPN and CDR2 as SVGIG (reference sequence). This CDR3 region has 12 residues. CDR3 sequence reads: CAWSVGGGEQYF. Written as DNA, the CDR3 is TGTGCCTGGAGTGTTGGGGGAGGCGAGCAGTACTTC.

This chain uses TRBV27 with TRBJ2-3; 13 nucleotides match TRBD2. The CDR3 is made up of 16 amino acids. The V and J ends lost 8 bases and 1 base, in that order; junction bases with no gene match: 6. Germline V gene sequence: CDR1 MNHEY, CDR2 SMNVEV (reference sequence). The CDR3 nucleotides read TGTGCCAGCTCACGGACTAGCGGGAGCGGCACAGATACGCAGTATTTT. This codes for CASSRTSGSGTDTQYF.

The chain carries TRBV10-3 and TRBJ1-1; D may be TRBD1 (6 bases). The germline V gene encodes CDR1 ENHRY and CDR2 SYGVKD. CDR3 length equals 17 residues. V lost 2 bases to trimming and J lost 7 bases, with 23 bases between them. The DNA for the CDR3 is TGTGCCATCAGTGAGGGTCCTTCTAGACAGGATGGGAGTGAAGCTTTCTTT. Translated, it gives CAISEGPSRQDGSEAFF.

Note on this clone: One junction end disagrees with the germline gene, perhaps due to a read error. The chain couples TRBV6-5 to TRBJ1-5; 7 nucleotides match TRBD1. Germline CDR1 is MNHEY and CDR2 is SVGAGI. The CDR3 totals 15 residues. The CDR3 region is CASSYSRDSNQPQNF. Written as DNA, the CDR3 is TGTGCCAGCAGTTACTCGAGGGACAGCAATCAGCCCCAGAATTTT.

The genes are TRBV2 and TRBJ2-1; 10 bases fit TRBD2. V shed 6 bases, J shed 5 bases, and the junction held 7 bases outside the gene matches. Germline V CDR1 and CDR2: SNHLY, FYNNEI. This CDR3 region has 15 residues. CDR3: CASRQTSGINNEQFF. The CDR3 DNA reads TGTGCCAGCAGGCAAACTAGCGGGATTAACAATGAGCAGTTCTTC. The full variable domain, its missing parts supplied by reference TRBV2 and TRBJ2-1, is EPEVTQTPSHQVTQMGQEVILRCVPISNHLYFYWYRQILGQKVEFLVSFYNNEISEKSEIFDDQFSVERPDGSNFTLKIRSTKLEDSAMYFCASRQTSGINNEQFFGPGTRLTVL.

The chain combines TRBV30 with TRBJ2-3; no clear D gene. Trimming removed 7 bases from V and 6 bases from J, with 11 bases in between. The CDR3 runs 11 residues. The germline CDR1 and CDR2 sequences are GTSNPN and SVGIG (reference sequence). CDR3 residues: CASSTIDTQYF. CDR3 sequence (DNA): TGTGCCTCAAGCACTATTGATACGCAGTATTTT.

V gene TRBV4-3 combines with J gene TRBJ1-4; 7 bases match TRBD1. This CDR3 has 17 amino acids. Germline CDR1 reads LGHNA; CDR2 reads YSLEER. V trimming: 3 bases; J trimming: 0 bases; junction bases outside the gene matches: 7. This CDR3 is CASSHNRGRATNEKLFF. Written as DNA, the CDR3 is TGCGCCAGCAGCCATAACAGGGGCCGAGCAACTAATGAAAAACTGTTTTTT.

The chain combines TRBV7-2 with TRBJ1-3, with D possibly being TRBD1 (6 bases). CDR1 and CDR2 (germline): SGHTA, FQGNSA. CDR3 length equals 16 residues. Trimming stripped 1 base from V and 2 bases from J, with 12 bases between. CDR3 coding DNA: TGTGCCAGCAGCTTAGGAGCAGGGGAAGCTGGAAACACCATATATTTT. Translating it yields CASSLGAGEAGNTIYF. The whole variable domain, remainder taken from reference TRBV7-2 and TRBJ1-3, is GAGVSQSPSNKVTEKGKDVELRCDPISGHTALYWYRQSLGQGLEFLIYFQGNSAPDKSGLPSDRFSAERTGGSVSTLTIQRTQQEDSAVYLCASSLGAGEAGNTIYFGEGSWLTVV.

This sequence joins TRBV5-1 and TRBJ1-2; D perhaps matches TRBD1 (6 bases). Deletions cut 0 bases from V and 6 bases from J, with 12 bases between. The CDR3 runs 14 residues. CDR1 and CDR2 from the germline V gene are SGHRS and YFSETQ. In DNA, the CDR3 is TGCGCCAGCAGCTTGGCCGGGGCAGGGGATGGCTACACCTTC. It specifies CASSLAGAGDGYTF.

V is TRBV30 and J is TRBJ2-1; 9 bases fit TRBD2. Per germline, CDR1 GTSNPN and CDR2 SVGIG (reference sequence). Trimming removed 0 bases from V and 5 bases from J; junction bases left unmatched: 11. The CDR3 covers 17 residues. The DNA for the CDR3 is TGTGCCTGGAGTGTACTCCTAGCGGGAAGGACGGACAATGAGCAGTTCTTC. It is translated as CAWSVLLAGRTDNEQFF.

This clone has only a few counts. The V and J genes are TRBV29-1 and TRBJ2-1; TRBD2 agrees at 9 bases. The CDR3 runs to 14 residues. CDR1 and CDR2 from the germline V gene are SQVTM and ANQGSEA. The trim removed 8 bases at V and 9 bases at J, leaving 14 bases unmatched. The CDR3 region is CSPKGAGGIPEQFF. The CDR3 DNA is TGCAGCCCTAAAGGAGCGGGAGGAATACCTGAGCAGTTCTTC.

The chain recombines TRBV5-6 with TRBJ1-1; D call uncertain. Trimming removed 0 bases at V and 7 bases at J, with 13 bases between. The CDR3 consists of 14 residues. CDR1 and CDR2 from the germline V gene are SGHDT and YYEEEE. The CDR3 region has the DNA TGTGCCAGCAGCTTGGTTGGGGTGAGGGATGAAGCTTTCTTT. This codes for CASSLVGVRDEAFF. The variable domain in full, completed from reference TRBV5-6 and TRBJ1-1, reads DAGVTQSPTHLIKTRGQQVTLRCSPKSGHDTVSWYQQALGQGPQFIFQYYEEEERQRGNFPDRFSGHQFPNYSSELNVNALLLGDSALYLCASSLVGVRDEAFFGQGTRLTVV.